A single sample gave rise to the 11 T cell receptor beta chains below, sequenced in a study of T cells of healthy individuals. TCRdb independently ran MiXCR on the 5' RACE reads; one entry per CDR3 protein. The table records some 100,000 distinct CDR3 sequences, 15% to 20% of them present only once. The source is a human donor in good health.

This clonotype appeared a few times. V and J are TRBV14 and TRBJ1-1; 11 bases align to TRBD1. The germline gives CDR1 SGHDN, CDR2 FVKESK. The CDR3 loop spans 16 amino acids. Germline trimming cut 1 base from V and 5 bases from J; bases unmatched to any gene: 6. CDR3 sequence reads: CASSQGTGGVKTEAFF. CDR3 sequence (DNA): TGTGCCAGCAGCCAAGGGACAGGGGGCGTTAAGACTGAAGCTTTCTTT. The full variable domain, in which reference TRBV14 and TRBJ1-1 provide the parts outside the CDR3, is EAGVTQFPSHSVIEKGQTVTLRCDPISGHDNLYWYRRVMGKEIKFLLHFVKESKQDESGMPNNRFLAERTGGTYSTLKVQPAELEDSGVYFCASSQGTGGVKTEAFFGQGTRLTVV.

The CDR3 region has the DNA TGTGCCAGCAGCCGCCTTTGGAGCTCTGGGGCCAACGTCCTGACTTTC. This translates into CASSRLWSSGANVLTF. The rearrangement joins TRBV6-5 to TRBJ2-6; D not resolved. The CDR3 sequence is 16 residues long. CDR1 MNHEY and CDR2 SVGAGI come from the germline V gene. Trimming took 6 bases from V and 0 from J, leaving 12 bases between them.

The chain uses TRBV4-2 and TRBJ2-1, with 7 bases fitting TRBD2. V shed 3 bases and J 0 bases; nucleotides not matched to a gene: 14. CDR3 length: 19 residues. The V gene's germline CDR1 is LGHNA and CDR2 YNFKEQ. CDR3 nucleotides: TGTGCCAGCAGCCACCCTGATTATAGCGGGTACAGCTCCTACAATGAGCAGTTCTTC. This translates into CASSHPDYSGYSSYNEQFF.

This rearrangement joins TRBV6-5 to TRBJ2-1; TRBD1 is a possible D gene (7 bases). Germline CDR1 reads MNHEY; CDR2 reads SVGAGI. The V and J ends lost 0 bases and 4 bases respectively, with 13 bases between them. There are 16 residues in the CDR3. The CDR3 nucleotides are TGTGCCAGCAGTTACTCGCTTCCAGGGGGGTACAATGAGCAGTTCTTC. Its translation is CASSYSLPGGYNEQFF.

This clonotype was counted between two and nine times. One junction end disagrees with the germline gene, perhaps due to a read error. This chain uses TRBV24-1 with TRBJ1-4; D is unresolved. The CDR3 sequence is 13 residues long. Germline values: CDR1 KGHDR, CDR2 SFDVKD. The CDR3 region is CATSALNGEKLFF. As DNA, the CDR3 is TGTGCCACCAGTGCTTTGAATGGGGAAAAACTGTTTTTT.

There are many counts of this clonotype. The gene calls are TRBV20-1 and TRBJ2-1, with D possibly matching TRBD1 (6 bases). Germline V lookup: CDR1 DFQATT, CDR2 SNEGSKA (reference sequence). The CDR3 is 14 residues long. V shed 6 bases and J shed 3 bases, with 15 bases lying between them. DNA for the CDR3: TGCAGTGCCACTTCAGGGGCCCTCTACAATGAGCAGTTCTTC. Its translation: CSATSGALYNEQFF.

This chain connects TRBV27 to TRBJ1-6; 8 positions agree with TRBD1. V shed 1 base, J shed 4 bases, and the junction held 6 bases outside the gene matches. CDR1 is MNHEY, CDR2 SMNVEV, per germline (reference sequence). This CDR3 contains 17 residues. CDR3 sequence: CASSLLTGGLYNSPLHF. For the CDR3, the DNA is TGTGCCAGCAGTTTATTAACAGGGGGTCTATATAATTCACCCCTCCACTTT.

In this sample, this clonotype turned up many times. The chain links TRBV20-1 to TRBJ2-1; TRBD1 aligns across 9 bases. Germline V gene lookup returns CDR1 DFQATT and CDR2 SNEGSKA (reference sequence). With V trimmed by 6 bases and J by 3 bases, 9 bases remained unmatched. The CDR3 contains 15 residues. The CDR3 DNA follows: TGCAGTGCCTTCGACCGGGACAGGGTCTACAATGAGCAGTTCTTC. Its protein product is CSAFDRDRVYNEQFF.

The V gene is TRBV9, the J gene TRBJ1-1; TRBD1 is a possible D gene (6 bases). The CDR3 covers 12 residues. Trimming stripped 0 bases from V and 11 bases from J, with 11 bases between. Germline V gene sequence: CDR1 SGDLS, CDR2 YYNGEE. Here the CDR3 reads CASSVGGGSAFF. The CDR3 bases are TGTGCCAGCAGCGTAGGAGGGGGTTCGGCTTTCTTT.

This clonotype was detected many times. The gene calls are TRBV4-3 and TRBJ2-7; D might be TRBD2 (5 bases). The CDR3 spans 15 residues. Trimming took 4 bases from V and 2 from J, leaving 15 bases between them. The germline V gene encodes CDR1 LGHNA and CDR2 YSLEER. CDR3 nucleotides: TGCGCCAGCAGCCGTGAGAGGGAGCCCCCCTACGAGCAGTACTTC. Residues: CASSREREPPYEQYF.

This clonotype occurred many times. This chain uses TRBV6-2 or TRBV6-3 with TRBJ2-7, with 9 bases matching TRBD1. The CDR3 contains 15 residues. V shed 7 bases and J 2 bases; nucleotides not matched to a gene: 9. Germline CDR1 MNHEY, CDR2 SVGEGT. The CDR3 loop reads CASTSGQGVTYEQYF. The DNA for the CDR3 is TGTGCCAGCACCTCGGGACAGGGAGTCACCTACGAGCAGTACTTC.